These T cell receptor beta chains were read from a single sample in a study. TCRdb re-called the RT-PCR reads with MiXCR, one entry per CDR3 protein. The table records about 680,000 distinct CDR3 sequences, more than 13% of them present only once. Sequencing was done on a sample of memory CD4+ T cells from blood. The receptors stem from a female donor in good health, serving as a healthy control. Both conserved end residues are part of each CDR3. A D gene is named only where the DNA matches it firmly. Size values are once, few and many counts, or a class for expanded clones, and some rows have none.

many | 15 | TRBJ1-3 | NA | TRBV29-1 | TGCAGCGCAAAGGACGGCTACGAACTCGGAAACACCATATATTTT | CSAKDGYELGNTIYF
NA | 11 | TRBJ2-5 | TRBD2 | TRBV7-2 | TGTGCCAGCAGCGTCGCGGGGGGCCAGTACTTC | CASSVAGGQYF
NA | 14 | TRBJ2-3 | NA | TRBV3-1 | TGTGCCAGCAGCCAGCGGTCCAGAGGCGATACGCAGTATTTT | CASSQRSRGDTQYF
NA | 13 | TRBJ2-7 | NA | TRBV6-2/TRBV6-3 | TGTGCCAGCAGTTACTCGACACCCTACGAGCAGTACTTC | CASSYSTPYEQYF
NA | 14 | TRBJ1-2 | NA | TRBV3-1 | TGTGCCAGCAGCCCACACCAGGTCCGGGGTGGCTACACCTTC | CASSPHQVRGGYTF
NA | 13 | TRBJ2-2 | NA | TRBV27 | TGTGCCAGTACAGGGACCAACACCGGGGAGCTGTTTTTT | CASTGTNTGELFF
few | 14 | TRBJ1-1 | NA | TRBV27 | TGTGCCAGCAGCCCTAGCAAGTGGAACACTGAAGCTTTCTTT | CASSPSKWNTEAFF
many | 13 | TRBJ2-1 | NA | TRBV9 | TGTGCCAGCAGCGCAAAAGGGTGGGGGGCGACCGTCTTC | CASSAKGWGATVF
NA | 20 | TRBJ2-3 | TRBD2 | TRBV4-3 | TGCGCCAGCAGCCAAGACCAGGGAAGGGGACTAGCGGGTTTCACAGATACGCAGTATTTT | CASSQDQGRGLAGFTDTQYF
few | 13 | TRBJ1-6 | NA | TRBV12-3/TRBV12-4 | TGTGCCAGCAGTTTAGCTCAAAATTCACCCCTCCACTTT | CASSLAQNSPLHF
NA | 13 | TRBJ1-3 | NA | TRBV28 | TGTGCCAGCAGTTTATACGGCGGATACACCATATATTTT | CASSLYGGYTIYF
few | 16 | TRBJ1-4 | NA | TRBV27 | TGTGCCAGCAGTCCAAAAACGACGGGGGCGAGGAAAAAACTGTTTTTT | CASSPKTTGARKKLFF
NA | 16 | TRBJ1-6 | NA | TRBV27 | TGTGCCAGCAGTTCCTCCCAGGGGCCAAATAATTCACCCCTCCACTTT | CASSSSQGPNNSPLHF
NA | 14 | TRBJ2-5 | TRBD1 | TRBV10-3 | TGTGCCATCAGGGGACAGCGCAACATAGAGACCCAGTACTTC | CAIRGQRNIETQYF
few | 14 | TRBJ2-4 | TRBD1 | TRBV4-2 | TGTGCCAGCAGCCTTTTCGGACAGGGCAACATTCAGTACTTC | CASSLFGQGNIQYF
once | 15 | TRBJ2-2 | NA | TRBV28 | TGTGCCAGCAGTTCAAGACTAACCAACACCGGGGAGCTGTTTTTT | CASSSRLTNTGELFF
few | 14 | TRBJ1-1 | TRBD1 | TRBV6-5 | TGTGCCAGCATTAAACCGGGACAGGCAAACGAAGCTTTCTTT | CASIKPGQANEAFF
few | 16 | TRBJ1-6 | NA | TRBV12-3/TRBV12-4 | TGTGCCAGCAGTCCCCAGAGTCCAGGGACTAATTCACCCCTCCACTTT | CASSPQSPGTNSPLHF
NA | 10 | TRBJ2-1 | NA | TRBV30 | TGTGCCTGGCAATACAATGAGCAGTTCTTC | CAWQYNEQFF
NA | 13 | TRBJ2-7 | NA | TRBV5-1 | TGCGCCAGCAGCACTATGACAGGCTACGAGCAGTACTTC | CASSTMTGYEQYF
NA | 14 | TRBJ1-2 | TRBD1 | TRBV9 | TGTGCCAGCAAACAGGGGGCGGACGACTATGGCTACACCTTC | CASKQGADDYGYTF
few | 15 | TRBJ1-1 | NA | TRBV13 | TGTGCCAGCAACTCCCAGGGTCGGGTATACACTGAAGCTTTCTTT | CASNSQGRVYTEAFF
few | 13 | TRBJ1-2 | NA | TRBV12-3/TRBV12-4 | TGTGCCGCCCGAAGGGTCGGGGACTATGGCTACACCTTC | CAARRVGDYGYTF
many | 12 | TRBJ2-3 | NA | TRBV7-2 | TGTGCCAGCAGCATCTACACAGATACGCAGTATTTT | CASSIYTDTQYF
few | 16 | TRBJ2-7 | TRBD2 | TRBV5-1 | TGCGCCAGCAGCTTGTCGGGACTAGCGGGAAGCAACGAGCAGTACTTC | CASSLSGLAGSNEQYF
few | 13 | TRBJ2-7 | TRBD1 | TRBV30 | TGTGCCTACTCGGGACAGGCAAACTACGAGCAGTACTTC | CAYSGQANYEQYF
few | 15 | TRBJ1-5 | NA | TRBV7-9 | TGTGCCAGCAGTTCTGGACTCCTTGGTGATGAGCCCCAGCATTTT | CASSSGLLGDEPQHF
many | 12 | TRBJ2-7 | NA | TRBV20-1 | TGCAGTGCTAGAGGTACAGGGCGCGAGCAGTACTTC | CSARGTGREQYF
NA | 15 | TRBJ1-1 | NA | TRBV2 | TGTGCCAGCAGTGATCGGGGCAGAGGGGCAACTGAAGCTTTCTTT | CASSDRGRGATEAFF
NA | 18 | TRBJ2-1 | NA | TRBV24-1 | TGTGCCACCAGTGACCAAAGATCGAAGGGCGGAATCGACAATGAGCAGTTCTTC | CATSDQRSKGGIDNEQFF
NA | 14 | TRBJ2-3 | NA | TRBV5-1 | TGCGCCAGCAGCTTGTTCAGAGGGAGAGATACGCAGTATTTT | CASSLFRGRDTQYF
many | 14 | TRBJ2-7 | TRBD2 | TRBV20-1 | TGCAGTGCTAGTCAGGGACTAGCGGGGTACGAGCAGTACTTC | CSASQGLAGYEQYF
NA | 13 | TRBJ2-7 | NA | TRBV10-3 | TGTGCCATCAGGGACAAAAATTCCTACGAGCAGTACTTC | CAIRDKNSYEQYF
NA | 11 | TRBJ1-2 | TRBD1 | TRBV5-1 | TGCGCCAGCAGCTGGGACAGTGGCTACACCTTC | CASSWDSGYTF
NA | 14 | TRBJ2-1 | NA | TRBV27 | TGTGCCAGCAGTTATAGCTGGACCTACAATGAGCAGTTCTTC | CASSYSWTYNEQFF
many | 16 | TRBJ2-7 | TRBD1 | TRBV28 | TGTGCCAGCAGTCCGACTCCATCAGGGGGATGGCACGAGCAGTACTTC | CASSPTPSGGWHEQYF
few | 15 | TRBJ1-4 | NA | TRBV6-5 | TGTGCCAGCAGTATCGGACCGGCAACTAATGAAAAACTGTTTTTT | CASSIGPATNEKLFF
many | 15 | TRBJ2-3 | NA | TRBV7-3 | TGTGCCAGCAGCCTGCGGGCAGGGTACACAGATACGCAGTATTTT | CASSLRAGYTDTQYF
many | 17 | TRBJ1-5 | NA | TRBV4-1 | TGCGCCAGCAGCCAAGACCCCGGACAGTACTACAATCAGCCCCAGCATTTT | CASSQDPGQYYNQPQHF
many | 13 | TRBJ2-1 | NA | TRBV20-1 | TGCAGTGCTCCACCGGACGGGTACAATGAGCAGTTCTTC | CSAPPDGYNEQFF
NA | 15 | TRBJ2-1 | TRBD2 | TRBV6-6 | TGTGCCAGCAGCAAAAGCGGACTAGCGGTAAATGAGCAGTTCTTC | CASSKSGLAVNEQFF
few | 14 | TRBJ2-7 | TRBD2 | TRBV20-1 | TGCAGTGCTAGAGTGGGACTAACGGCCTACGAGCAGTACTTC | CSARVGLTAYEQYF
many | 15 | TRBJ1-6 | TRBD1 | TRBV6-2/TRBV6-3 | TGTGCCAGCAGTTGGAGCGGACAGGGTGGATCACCCCTCCACTTT | CASSWSGQGGSPLHF
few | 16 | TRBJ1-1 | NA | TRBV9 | TGTGCCAGCAGCGTAGATGGAGACAGCCTTAACACTGAAGCTTTCTTT | CASSVDGDSLNTEAFF
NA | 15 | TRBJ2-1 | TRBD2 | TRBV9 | TGTGCCAGCAGGGCGACTAGCGGGAGCCATGGTGAGCAGTTCTTC | CASRATSGSHGEQFF